A single sample gave rise to the 9 T cell receptor beta chains below, sequenced in a study of CD8+CD57+ T cells in acquired aplastic anemia. The study profiled TCR beta VDJ and CDR3 using genomic DNA as template. TCRdb re-called the reads with MiXCR, one entry per CDR3 protein. The sample lists roughly 200,000 distinct CDR3 sequences, 55% to 65% occurring once. All sequencing subjects had displayed CD8+CD57+ cell expansion on flow cytometry. Sequenced input: sorted CD4+, CD8+, or CD8+CD57+ T cells (not recorded which) from PBMCs. The receptors derive from a human donor with aplastic anemia.

The CDR3 DNA sequence: TGTGCCAGCAGTTCCCAAACTAGCGGGGGATCGGGGGAGCAGTACTTC. Its protein product is CASSSQTSGGSGEQYF. The chain carries TRBV12-3 or TRBV12-4 and TRBJ2-7, with 11 nucleotides matching TRBD2. This CDR3 region has 16 residues. V was clipped by 4 bases and J by 7 bases; unmatched bases: 12.

V and J are TRBV24-1 and TRBJ2-7; 7 bases map to TRBD1. The CDR3 totals 15 residues. V shed 5 bases, J shed 5 bases, and the junction held 11 bases outside the gene matches. Germline CDR1 reads KGHDR; CDR2 reads SFDVKD. This chain's CDR3 is CATSADRAPLDEQYF. The CDR3 DNA sequence: TGTGCCACCAGTGCCGACAGGGCCCCTCTGGACGAGCAGTACTTC.

The CDR3 loop is CASSLSGENTDTQYF. CDR3 nucleotide sequence: TGTGCCAGCAGCTTATCAGGGGAAAACACAGATACGCAGTATTTT. The V gene is TRBV7-9, the J gene TRBJ2-3, with a weak D call TRBD1 (6 bases). The CDR3 is 15 residues long. V was shortened by 2 bases and J by 2 bases, with 11 bases between the two germline ends. Germline V gene lookup returns CDR1 SEHNR and CDR2 FQNEAQ (reference sequence).

The CDR3 bases are TGTGCCAGCAGCTTAGCCCTCGGACATTCCCAGACCCAGCATTTT. Amino acids: CASSLALGHSQTQHF. The chain recombines TRBV7-2 with TRBJ1-5; D perhaps matches TRBD1 (5 bases). Germline V gene lookup returns CDR1 SGHTA and CDR2 FQGNSA. The CDR3 extends over 15 amino acids. The V end lost 0 bases, the J end lost 11 bases, and 17 bases lay between the germline ends.

Turning to this clonotype: The junction does not match germline at one end; this may be a read error. V and J are TRBV7-7 and TRBJ2-5, with D perhaps matching TRBD2 (5 bases). Germline loops: CDR1 SSHAT, CDR2 FNYEAQ (reference sequence). CDR3 length: 14 residues. CDR3 DNA sequence: TGTGCTAGCAGCTTAGTTCGGGGTAGTGAGACCCAGTACTTC. Protein product: CASSLVRGSETQYF.

V gene TRBV2 combines with J gene TRBJ1-2, with unresolved D. Trimming stripped 1 base from V and 6 bases from J, with 12 bases between. Germline V lookup: CDR1 SNHLY, CDR2 FYNNEI. The CDR3 is 14 residues long. In DNA, the CDR3 is TGTGCCAGCAGTGAAGGCCCGGGGTGGGATGGCTACACCTTC. Its translation is CASSEGPGWDGYTF.

About this clonotype itself: This may stem from a read error, because a much larger clone lies one nucleotide away. The chain uses TRBV3-1 and TRBJ1-1; D unclear. Germline assignment: CDR1 LGHDT and CDR2 YNNKEL (reference sequence). CDR3 length: 16 amino acids. Trimming took off 0 bases at V and 4 bases at J, with 15 bases between the two ends. CDR3 nucleotides: TGTGCCAGCAGCCAAGACTACAGTAGCTTGAGCACTGAAGCTTTCTTT. This codes for CASSQDYSSLSTEAFF.

This clonotype was seen a single time. The chain links TRBV24-1 to TRBJ2-3; 9 nucleotides align to TRBD1. The trim removed 3 bases at V and 3 bases at J, leaving 3 bases unmatched. CDR1 and CDR2 (germline): KGHDR, SFDVKD. The CDR3 is 15 amino acids. CDR3 sequence (DNA): TGTGCCACCAGTGATCCGGGACAGGGTACAGATACGCAGTATTTT. It is translated as CATSDPGQGTDTQYF.

The chain links TRBV12-3 or TRBV12-4 to TRBJ1-5; 7 nucleotides align to TRBD1. The CDR3 is 15 amino acids. V shed 4 bases and J 7 bases; nucleotides not matched to a gene: 10. The CDR3 is CASSSGTDEVQPQHF. The CDR3, as DNA: TGTGCCAGCAGTTCCGGGACAGACGAGGTGCAGCCCCAGCATTTT.